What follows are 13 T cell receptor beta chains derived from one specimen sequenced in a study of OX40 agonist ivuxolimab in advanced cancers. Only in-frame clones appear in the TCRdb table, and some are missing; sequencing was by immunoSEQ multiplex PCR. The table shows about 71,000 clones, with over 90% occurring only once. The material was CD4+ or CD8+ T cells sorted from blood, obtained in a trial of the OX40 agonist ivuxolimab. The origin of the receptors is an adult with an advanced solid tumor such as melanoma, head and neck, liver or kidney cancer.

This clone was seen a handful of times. The CDR3 bases are TGTGCCAGCAGCTTATCACAGGGATCGAACACTGAAGCTTTCTTT. This translates into CASSLSQGSNTEAFF. The J gene is TRBJ1-1, the V gene TRBV7-9, with D possibly TRBD1 on 6 matching bases. The germline V and J ends were trimmed by 2 bases and 1 base, with 11 bases remaining between them. Per germline, CDR1 SEHNR and CDR2 FQNEAQ (reference sequence). The CDR3 runs to 15 residues. Complete variable domain (other parts from reference TRBV7-9 and TRBJ1-1): DTGVSQNPRHKITKRGQNVTFRCDPISEHNRLYWYRQTLGQGPEFLTYFQNEAQLEKSRLLSDRFSAERPKGSFSTLEIQRTEQGDSAMYLCASSLSQGSNTEAFFGQGTRLTVV.

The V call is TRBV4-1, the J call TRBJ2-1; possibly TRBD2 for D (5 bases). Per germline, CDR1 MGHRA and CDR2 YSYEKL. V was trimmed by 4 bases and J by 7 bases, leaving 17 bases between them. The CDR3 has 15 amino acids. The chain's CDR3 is CASSREWTGGNEQFF. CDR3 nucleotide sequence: TGCGCCAGCAGCCGGGAGTGGACGGGCGGTAATGAGCAGTTCTTC.

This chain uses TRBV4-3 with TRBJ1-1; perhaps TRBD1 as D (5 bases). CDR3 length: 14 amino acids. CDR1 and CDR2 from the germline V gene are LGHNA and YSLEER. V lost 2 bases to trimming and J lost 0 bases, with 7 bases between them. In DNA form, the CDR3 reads TGCGCCAGCAGCCAACGGGGGTTGAACACTGAAGCTTTCTTT. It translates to CASSQRGLNTEAFF.

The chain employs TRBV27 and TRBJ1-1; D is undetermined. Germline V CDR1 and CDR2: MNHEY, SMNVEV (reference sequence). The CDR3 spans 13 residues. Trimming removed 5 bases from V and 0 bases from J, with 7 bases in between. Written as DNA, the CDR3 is TGTGCCAGCAGTCCCAATCTGAACACTGAAGCTTTCTTT. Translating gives CASSPNLNTEAFF.

For the CDR3, the DNA is TGTGCCAGCAGCCCGGAGGTGGGGGTGGATGAGCAGTTCTTC. This gives the protein CASSPEVGVDEQFF. The chain employs TRBV9 and TRBJ2-1; the D gene could be TRBD1 or TRBD2 (5 bases each). Germline CDR1 is SGDLS and CDR2 is YYNGEE. The CDR3 spans 14 residues. Trimming took 4 bases from V and 8 from J, leaving 16 bases between them.

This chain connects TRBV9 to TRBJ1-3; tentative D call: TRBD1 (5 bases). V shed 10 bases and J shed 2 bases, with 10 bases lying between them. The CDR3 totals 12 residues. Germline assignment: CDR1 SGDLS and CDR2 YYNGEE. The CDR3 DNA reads TGTGCCGGGGCAGGGCCTGGAAACACCATATATTTT. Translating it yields CAGAGPGNTIYF.

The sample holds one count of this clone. CDR3 nucleotides: TGTGCCAGTGGGACTAGCGGGAGCCCCTACAATGAGCAGTTCTTC. Protein product: CASGTSGSPYNEQFF. J is TRBJ2-1 and V is TRBV19; 14 bases agree with TRBD2. The V and J ends lost 8 bases and 2 bases, in that order; junction bases with no gene match: 2. The germline V gene has CDR1 LNHDA and CDR2 SQIVND (reference sequence). The CDR3 length is 15 residues. The entire variable domain, with the rest obtained from reference TRBV19 and TRBJ2-1, is as follows: DGGITQSPKYLFRKEGQNVTLSCEQNLNHDAMYWYRQDPGQGLRLIYYSQIVNDFQKGDIAEGYSVSREKKESFPLTVTSAQKNPTAFYLCASGTSGSPYNEQFFGPGTRLTVL.

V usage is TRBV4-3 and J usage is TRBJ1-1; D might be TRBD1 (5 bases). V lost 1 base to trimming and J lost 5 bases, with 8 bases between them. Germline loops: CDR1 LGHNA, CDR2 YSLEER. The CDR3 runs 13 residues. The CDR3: CASSQVEGTEAFF. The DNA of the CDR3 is TGCGCCAGCAGCCAAGTAGAGGGGACTGAAGCTTTCTTT.

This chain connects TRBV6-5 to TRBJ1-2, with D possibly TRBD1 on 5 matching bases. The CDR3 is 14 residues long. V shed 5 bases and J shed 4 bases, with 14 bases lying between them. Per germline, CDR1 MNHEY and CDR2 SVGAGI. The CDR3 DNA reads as TGTGCCAGCAGTAGCGGGGGGATCGGCTATGGCTACACCTTC. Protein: CASSSGGIGYGYTF.

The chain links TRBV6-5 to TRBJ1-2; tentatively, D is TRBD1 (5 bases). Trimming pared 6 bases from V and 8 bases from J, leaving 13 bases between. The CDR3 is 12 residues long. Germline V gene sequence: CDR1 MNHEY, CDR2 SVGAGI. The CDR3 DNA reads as TGTGCCAGCAGACCCCAGGGCGACGGCTACACCTTC. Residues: CASRPQGDGYTF.

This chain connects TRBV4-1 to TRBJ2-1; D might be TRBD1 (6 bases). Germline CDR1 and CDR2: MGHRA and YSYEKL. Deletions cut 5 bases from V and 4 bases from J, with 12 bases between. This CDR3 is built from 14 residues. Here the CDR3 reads CASSTRTVYNEQFF. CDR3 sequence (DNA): TGCGCCAGCAGCACCCGGACAGTTTACAATGAGCAGTTCTTC.

CDR3 sequence: CASSEAPGLMNTEAFF. As DNA, the CDR3 is TGTGCCAGCAGTGAAGCTCCGGGGCTGATGAACACTGAAGCTTTCTTT. V gene TRBV6-1 combines with J gene TRBJ1-1, with TRBD1 as a possible D gene (5 bases). The ends were cut back, 0 bases at V and 0 bases at J, with 11 bases in the middle. Germline CDR1 is MNHNS and CDR2 is SASEGT. The CDR3 runs to 16 residues.

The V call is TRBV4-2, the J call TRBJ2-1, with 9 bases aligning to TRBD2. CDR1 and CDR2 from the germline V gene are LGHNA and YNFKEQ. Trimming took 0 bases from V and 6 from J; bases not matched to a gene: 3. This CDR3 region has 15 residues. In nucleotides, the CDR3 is TGTGCCAGCAGCCAAGAGGGACTAGCCCGCAATGAGCAGTTCTTC. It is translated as CASSQEGLARNEQFF.